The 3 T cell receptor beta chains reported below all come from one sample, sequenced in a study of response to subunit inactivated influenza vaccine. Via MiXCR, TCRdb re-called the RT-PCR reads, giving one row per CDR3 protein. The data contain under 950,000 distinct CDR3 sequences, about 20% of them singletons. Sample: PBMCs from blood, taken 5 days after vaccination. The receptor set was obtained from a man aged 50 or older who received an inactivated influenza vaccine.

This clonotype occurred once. In nucleotides, the CDR3 is TGTGCCAGCAGCCCTAACGCGGGTGGCACTGAAGCTTTCTTT. Its protein is CASSPNAGGTEAFF. The chain is built from TRBV14 and TRBJ1-1; D is unresolved. The CDR3 consists of 14 residues. Germline V gene data show CDR1 as SGHDN and CDR2 as FVKESK. V lost 4 bases to trimming and J lost 4 bases, with 13 bases between them.

The CDR3 region is CASSVGPARTDTQYF. The CDR3 region has the DNA TGTGCCAGCAGCGTAGGACCGGCTCGCACAGATACGCAGTATTTT. This chain joins TRBV7-3 and TRBJ2-3; D uncertain. This CDR3 spans 15 amino acids. Germline V gives CDR1 SGHTA, CDR2 FQGTGA. V dropped 5 bases and J dropped 1 base, with 13 bases sitting between them.

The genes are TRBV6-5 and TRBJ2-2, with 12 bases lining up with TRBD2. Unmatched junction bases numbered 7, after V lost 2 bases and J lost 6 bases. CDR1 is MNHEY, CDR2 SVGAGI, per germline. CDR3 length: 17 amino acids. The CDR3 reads CASSYNRLAGVAGELFF. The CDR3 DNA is TGTGCCAGCAGTTACAACCGACTAGCGGGAGTTGCCGGGGAGCTGTTTTTT.